The 23 T cell receptor beta chains reported below all come from one sample, sequenced in a study of chemoradiotherapy in HPV16-positive cancers. This table comes from immunoSEQ multiplex PCR, and its TCRdb copy is limited to in-frame clones, with some not included. Here the sample spans approximately 10,000 clones, around 78% being singletons. This specimen was collected from a patient who underwent chemoradiotherapy. These receptors originate from a human donor with HPV-associated anogenital cancer.

The chain has TRBV6-1 and TRBJ1-4; D is ambiguous. This CDR3 comprises 15 residues. The germline V gene encodes CDR1 MNHNS and CDR2 SASEGT. V lost 2 bases, J lost 0 bases, and 7 bases lay in between. In nucleotides, the CDR3 is TGTGCCAGCAGTGAACGGTTTGCAACTAATGAAAAACTGTTTTTT. It codes for CASSERFATNEKLFF.

The J gene is TRBJ1-4, the V gene TRBV10-1, with 7 nucleotides matching TRBD1. V dropped 6 bases and J dropped 7; count of bases not matched to a gene: 23. Germline V lookup: CDR1 WNHNN, CDR2 SYGVQD (reference sequence). The CDR3 extends over 19 amino acids. In nucleotides, the CDR3 is TGCGCCAGCAGCGCCCAACCCGGACAGGCCTCAAGTCAGGCTGAAAAACTGTTTTTT. This codes for CASSAQPGQASSQAEKLFF.

The gene calls are TRBV11-2 and TRBJ1-5; possible D gene TRBD1, 5 bases. Trimming left V 0 bases short and J 5 bases short, with 11 bases between. The CDR3 runs 15 residues. Germline-derived CDR1 and CDR2 are SGHAT and FQNNGV. This chain's CDR3 is CASSLDSGRDQPQHF. CDR3 sequence (DNA): TGTGCCAGCAGCTTAGATTCAGGGAGGGATCAGCCCCAGCATTTT.

This clone turned up a few times. The rearrangement uses TRBV10-3 and TRBJ1-2; D gene ambiguous. CDR3 size: 12 residues. The germline CDR1 and CDR2 sequences are ENHRY and SYGVKD. V lost 4 bases to trimming and J lost 4 bases, with 7 bases between them. CDR3 in DNA: TGTGCCATCAGTGTTCTGGGCTATGGCTACACCTTC. Amino acids: CAISVLGYGYTF.

CDR3 sequence: CASSPVRGGAGETQYF. The CDR3 DNA follows: TGTGCCAGCAGCCCAGTCCGAGGGGGGGCCGGAGAGACCCAGTACTTC. The rearrangement uses TRBV14 and TRBJ2-5; D possibly corresponds to TRBD2 (7 bases). The CDR3 covers 16 residues. Germline V gene sequence: CDR1 SGHDN, CDR2 FVKESK. The ends were cut back, 4 bases at V and 4 bases at J, with 19 bases in the middle.

This clone was detected only a few times. The chain links TRBV4-2 to TRBJ1-6; maybe TRBD1 (5 bases). V dropped 4 bases and J dropped 10 bases, with 14 bases sitting between them. CDR3 length equals 14 residues. Per the germline V gene, CDR1 is LGHNA and CDR2 is YNFKEQ. CDR3 loop: CASSPGTVVSPLHF. Written as DNA, the CDR3 is TGTGCCAGCAGCCCCGGGACGGTTGTATCACCCCTCCACTTT.

V and J are TRBV7-3 and TRBJ2-1, with TRBD2 matching 11 bases. V was pared by 5 bases and J by 0 bases, with 9 bases of the junction left unmatched. Germline CDR1 SGHTA, CDR2 FQGTGA. This CDR3 contains 18 residues. The CDR3 loop reads CASSPRPLAGGSYNEQFF. DNA for the CDR3: TGTGCCAGCAGCCCAAGACCTCTAGCGGGGGGCTCCTACAATGAGCAGTTCTTC.

Comment on this clone: Other DNA sequences of this sample code for an identical CDR3. The chain carries TRBV20-1 and TRBJ1-2; D remains ambiguous. The CDR3 length is 11 residues. V was cut by 4 bases and J by 8 bases, with 11 bases left in between. Germline CDR1 and CDR2: DFQATT and SNEGSKA (reference sequence). CDR3 region: CSATASVGYTF. The CDR3 nucleotides are TGCAGTGCTACCGCCTCTGTCGGCTACACCTTC.

The CDR3 DNA follows: TGTGCCAGCATGGATGACGGGGTCGCGAACACTGAAGCTTTCTTT. It translates to CASMDDGVANTEAFF. V gene TRBV14 combines with J gene TRBJ1-1, with no clear D. The CDR3 is 15 residues long. Deletions cut 7 bases from V and 1 base from J, with 16 bases between. CDR1 SGHDN and CDR2 FVKESK come from the germline V gene. Based on the CDR3 plus reference TRBV14 and TRBJ1-1, the full variable domain is EAGVTQFPSHSVIEKGQTVTLRCDPISGHDNLYWYRRVMGKEIKFLLHFVKESKQDESGMPNNRFLAERTGGTYSTLKVQPAELEDSGVYFCASMDDGVANTEAFFGQGTRLTVV.

This chain joins TRBV5-6 and TRBJ1-4; no reliable D call. The CDR3 is 16 amino acids. V was pared by 5 bases and J by 0 bases, with 14 bases between. Germline values: CDR1 SGHDT, CDR2 YYEEEE. CDR3 bases: TGTGCCAGCAGTGACGAACCGCATGCAACTAATGAAAAACTGTTTTTT. It is translated as CASSDEPHATNEKLFF.

This chain joins TRBV9 and TRBJ1-4; no reliable D call. V was clipped by 0 bases and J by 5 bases, with 5 bases between them. Germline V gene sequence: CDR1 SGDLS, CDR2 YYNGEE. The CDR3 runs to 13 residues. The CDR3 sequence: CASSVGLNEKLFF. CDR3 sequence (DNA): TGTGCCAGCAGCGTAGGGTTGAATGAAAAACTGTTTTTT.

The CDR3 is CASFPTGEGGNQPQHF. The CDR3 nucleotides are TGTGCCAGTTTTCCCACAGGGGAGGGGGGCAATCAGCCCCAGCATTTT. The chain employs TRBV19 and TRBJ1-5; 7 bases are shared with TRBD1. The V segment lost 8 bases and the J segment 2 bases; nucleotides outside the gene matches: 12. The CDR3 runs to 16 residues. Per germline, CDR1 LNHDA and CDR2 SQIVND (reference sequence).

This chain joins TRBV7-3 and TRBJ2-5; 7 nucleotides line up with TRBD2. V shed 5 bases and J 7 bases; nucleotides not matched to a gene: 1. The CDR3 extends over 11 amino acids. CDR1 SGHTA and CDR2 FQGTGA come from the germline V gene. The CDR3, as DNA: TGTGCCAGCAGCGGGGGGGGGACCCAGTACTTC. This codes for CASSGGGTQYF.

This clone appeared a single time. J is TRBJ1-6 and V is TRBV6-1; D unresolved. Trimming shortened V by 8 bases and J by 2 bases, and 13 bases separated the two germline ends. Germline CDR1 reads MNHNS; CDR2 reads SASEGT. This CDR3 is built from 15 residues. The CDR3 DNA reads TGTGCCAGCGGGTTGGAGTTCACCTATAATTCACCCCTCCACTTT. It translates to CASGLEFTYNSPLHF.

The DNA of the CDR3 is TGTGCCAGCAGTTACAGGGGAGGGGAGCTGTTTTTT. It is translated as CASSYRGGELFF. The chain employs TRBV6-5 and TRBJ2-2, with D perhaps matching TRBD1 (5 bases). V dropped 2 bases and J dropped 8 bases, with 6 bases sitting between them. This CDR3 is 12 amino acids long. Germline V gene lookup returns CDR1 MNHEY and CDR2 SVGAGI.

The J gene is TRBJ2-1, the V gene TRBV12-5; 10 positions agree with TRBD1. The germline gives CDR1 LGHNT, CDR2 FRNRAP. The ends lost 5 bases at V and 4 bases at J; junction bases unmatched: 5. The CDR3 loop spans 15 amino acids. CDR3: CASGVGQGTYNEQFF. The CDR3 DNA follows: TGTGCTAGTGGTGTGGGACAGGGGACATACAATGAGCAGTTCTTC.

The gene calls are TRBV5-1 and TRBJ2-1; 9 positions match TRBD2. Germline CDR1 reads SGHRS; CDR2 reads YFSETQ. The CDR3 spans 14 residues. Trimming took 4 bases from V and 5 from J; bases not matched to a gene: 4. The CDR3 loop reads CASSASGVHNEQFF. CDR3 nucleotides: TGCGCCAGCAGCGCTAGCGGGGTCCACAATGAGCAGTTCTTC.

This clone occurred a few times. In nucleotides, the CDR3 is TGTGCCAGCAGCCGGAACTACGGGGAGACCCAGTACTTC. Translating gives CASSRNYGETQYF. The chain combines TRBV4-2 with TRBJ2-5; D not resolved. V was shortened by 4 bases and J by 5 bases, with 11 bases between the two germline ends. The CDR3 spans 13 residues. CDR1 and CDR2 from the germline V gene are LGHNA and YNFKEQ.

V and J are TRBV10-1 and TRBJ1-1; TRBD1 matches 7 bases. This CDR3 region has 15 residues. Germline values: CDR1 WNHNN, CDR2 SYGVQD (reference sequence). Trimming removed 8 bases from V and 1 base from J; junction bases left unmatched: 10. The CDR3 DNA is TGCGCCAGCGGAGGGGGCGAGGTGAGGAACACTGAAGCTTTCTTT. Translating it yields CASGGGEVRNTEAFF.

This clone was detected only once. This chain connects TRBV5-1 to TRBJ2-7; the match to TRBD2 covers 7 bases. Germline V gene lookup returns CDR1 SGHRS and CDR2 YFSETQ. The trim removed 0 bases at V and 6 bases at J, leaving 3 bases unmatched. This CDR3 spans 13 amino acids. The CDR3 loop reads CASSLVGGFEQYF. As DNA, the CDR3 is TGCGCCAGCAGCTTGGTGGGGGGGTTCGAGCAGTACTTC.

This chain joins TRBV19 and TRBJ2-3; tentatively, D is TRBD1 or TRBD2 (5 bases each). The CDR3 is made up of 14 amino acids. Germline values: CDR1 LNHDA, CDR2 SQIVND (reference sequence). V shed 3 bases and J shed 6 bases, with 13 bases lying between them. CDR3 DNA sequence: TGTGCCAGTAGTATGGGGGTAGCCGTGGATACGCAGTATTTT. Protein: CASSMGVAVDTQYF.

V is TRBV5-1 and J is TRBJ1-6; D gene ambiguous. CDR3 size: 16 residues. Germline CDR1 reads SGHRS; CDR2 reads YFSETQ. V shed 3 bases and J shed 7 bases, with 17 bases lying between them. In DNA form, the CDR3 reads TGCGCCAGCAGCTCGGCCGCGGGTGACATGAATTCACCCCTCCACTTT. It translates to CASSSAAGDMNSPLHF.

The chain employs TRBV21-1 and TRBJ1-4. TRBV21-1 counts as a pseudogene. The CDR3 is 17 residues long. The chain's CDR3 is CASSLRGYKVHNEKLFF. CDR3 bases: TGTGCCAGCAGTTTGCGCGGCTACAAGGTGCATAATGAAAAACTGTTTTTT.